This TCR beta chain was identified in a study of OX40 agonist ivuxolimab in advanced cancers. V shed 2 bases and J shed 3 bases, with 10 bases lying between them. CDR1 is SGHTA and CDR2 is FQGNSA in the germline V gene. The CDR3 contains 14 residues. Repertoires were generated with immunoSEQ multiplex PCR, while TCRdb's copy carries only in-frame clones and drops some. The data show 60,000 or so clones, with 94% seen just once and roughly 19% held by the top ten. The TCR originated in an adult with an advanced solid tumor such as melanoma, head and neck, liver or kidney cancer. The chain couples TRBV7-2 to TRBJ1-2; D ambiguous. The material sequenced was CD4+ or CD8+ T cells sorted from blood, taken in a trial of the OX40 agonist ivuxolimab. CDR3 nucleotide sequence: TGTGCCAGCAGCTTAATCCGGGGTGACTATGGCTACACCTTC. Protein sequence: CASSLIRGDYGYTF.